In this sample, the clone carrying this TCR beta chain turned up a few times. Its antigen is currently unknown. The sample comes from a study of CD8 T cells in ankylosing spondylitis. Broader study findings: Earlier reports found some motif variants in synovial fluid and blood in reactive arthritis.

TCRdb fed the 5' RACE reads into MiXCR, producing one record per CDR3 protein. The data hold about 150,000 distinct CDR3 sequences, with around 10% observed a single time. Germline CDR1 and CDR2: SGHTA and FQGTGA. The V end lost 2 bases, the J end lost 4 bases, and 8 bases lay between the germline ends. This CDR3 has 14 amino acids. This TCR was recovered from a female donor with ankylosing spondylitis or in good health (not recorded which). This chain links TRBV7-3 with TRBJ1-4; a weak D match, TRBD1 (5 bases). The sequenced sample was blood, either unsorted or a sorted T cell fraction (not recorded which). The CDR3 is CASSLSGLNEKLFF. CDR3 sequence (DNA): TGTGCCAGCAGCTTATCAGGGCTTAATGAAAAACTGTTTTTT. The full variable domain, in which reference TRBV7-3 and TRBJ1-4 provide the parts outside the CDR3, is GAGVSQTPSNKVTEKGKYVELRCDPISGHTALYWYRQSLGQGPEFLIYFQGTGAADDSGLPNDRFFAVRPEGSVSTLKIQRTERGDSAVYLCASSLSGLNEKLFFGSGTQLSVL.